This T cell receptor (beta chain) comes out of a study of cytomegalovirus exposure and HLA in healthy donors. Study-wide background: Genetic ancestry analysis placed around 76% of the 300 to 500 donors that were genotyped in the Caucasian-associated cluster.

Donors in the study were healthy people who gave bone marrow. PCR amplification relied on 60 Vbeta primers (plus 13 Jbeta primers). Measured with immunoSEQ multiplex PCR; TCRdb has only the in-frame clones, and not every one. The data contain 150,000 to 200,000 clones, approximately 80% of them singletons. Comments on this clone: Its antigen remains unknown.

V shed 1 base and J shed 4 bases, with 14 bases lying between them. Germline V gives CDR1 SNHLY, CDR2 FYNNEI. The CDR3 covers 15 residues. Whole-study findings and limits: Analyzed later, association rates of TCRs varied across HLA loci, with DRB1 most and HLA-C fewest.

The sequence was collected from a woman aged 25 to 39 in good health and CMV-seronegative. The chain recombines TRBV2 with TRBJ2-7, with unresolved D. The sequenced material came from PBMCs. CDR3 coding DNA: TGTGCCAGCAGTGAAGATTCGGTCTCGTTTTACGAGCAGTACTTC. The encoded protein is CASSEDSVSFYEQYF.